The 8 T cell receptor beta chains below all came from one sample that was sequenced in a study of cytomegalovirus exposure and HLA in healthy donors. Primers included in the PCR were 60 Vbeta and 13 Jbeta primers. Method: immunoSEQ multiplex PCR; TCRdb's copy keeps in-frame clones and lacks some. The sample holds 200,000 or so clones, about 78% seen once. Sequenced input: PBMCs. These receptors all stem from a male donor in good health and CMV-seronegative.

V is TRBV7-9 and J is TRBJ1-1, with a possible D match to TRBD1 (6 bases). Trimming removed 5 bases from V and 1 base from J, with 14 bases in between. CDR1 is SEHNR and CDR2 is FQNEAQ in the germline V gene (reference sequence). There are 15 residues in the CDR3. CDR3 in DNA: TGTGCCAGCAGCCTTACAGGGTTAGAGAACACTGAAGCTTTCTTT. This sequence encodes CASSLTGLENTEAFF.

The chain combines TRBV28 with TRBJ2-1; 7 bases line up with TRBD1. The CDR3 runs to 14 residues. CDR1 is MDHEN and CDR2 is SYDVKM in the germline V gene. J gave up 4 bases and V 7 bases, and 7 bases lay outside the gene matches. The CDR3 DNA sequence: TGTGCCAGCATTTCCCAGGGGGAATACAATGAGCAGTTCTTC. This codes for CASISQGEYNEQFF.

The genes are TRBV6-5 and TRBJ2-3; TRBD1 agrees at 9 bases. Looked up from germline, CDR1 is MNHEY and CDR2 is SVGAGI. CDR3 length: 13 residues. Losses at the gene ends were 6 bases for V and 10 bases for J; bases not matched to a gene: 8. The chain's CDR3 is CASRPTGGRPQYF. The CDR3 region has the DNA TGTGCCAGCAGGCCCACAGGGGGCAGACCGCAGTATTTT.

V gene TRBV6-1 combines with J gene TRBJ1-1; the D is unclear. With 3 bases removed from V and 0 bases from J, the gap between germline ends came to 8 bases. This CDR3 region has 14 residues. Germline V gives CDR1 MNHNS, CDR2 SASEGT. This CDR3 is CASSDLLMNTEAFF. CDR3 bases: TGTGCCAGCAGTGACCTTTTAATGAACACTGAAGCTTTCTTT.

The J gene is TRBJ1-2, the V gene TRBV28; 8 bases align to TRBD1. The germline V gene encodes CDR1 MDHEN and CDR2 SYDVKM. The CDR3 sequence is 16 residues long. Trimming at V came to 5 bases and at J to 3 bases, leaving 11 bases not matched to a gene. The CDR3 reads CASSPQSTGGHYGYTF. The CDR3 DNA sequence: TGTGCCAGCAGTCCTCAATCTACAGGGGGTCACTATGGCTACACCTTC.

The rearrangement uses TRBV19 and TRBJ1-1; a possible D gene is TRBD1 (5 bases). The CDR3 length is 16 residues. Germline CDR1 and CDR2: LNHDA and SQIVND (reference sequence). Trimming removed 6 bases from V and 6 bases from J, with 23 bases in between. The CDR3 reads CASSPDRGGPRAEAFF. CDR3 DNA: TGTGCCAGTAGCCCAGACCGGGGGGGTCCTAGGGCTGAAGCTTTCTTT.

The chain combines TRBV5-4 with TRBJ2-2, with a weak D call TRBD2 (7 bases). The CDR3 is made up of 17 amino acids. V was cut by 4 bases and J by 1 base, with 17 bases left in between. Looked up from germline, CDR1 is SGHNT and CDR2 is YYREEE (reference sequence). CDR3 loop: CASSPRGGAGNTGELFF. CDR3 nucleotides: TGTGCCAGCAGCCCAAGGGGGGGGGCAGGGAACACCGGGGAGCTGTTTTTT. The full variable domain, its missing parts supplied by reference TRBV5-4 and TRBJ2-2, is ETGVTQSPTHLIKTRGQQVTLRCSSQSGHNTVSWYQQALGQGPQFIFQYYREEENGRGNFPPRFSGLQFPNYSSELNVNALELDDSALYLCASSPRGGAGNTGELFFGEGSRLTVL.

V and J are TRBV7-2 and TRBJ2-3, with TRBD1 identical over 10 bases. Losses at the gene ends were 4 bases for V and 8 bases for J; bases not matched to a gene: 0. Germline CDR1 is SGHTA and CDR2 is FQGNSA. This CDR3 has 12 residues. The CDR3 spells CASSWDRGTQYF. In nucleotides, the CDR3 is TGTGCCAGCAGCTGGGACAGGGGTACGCAGTATTTT.